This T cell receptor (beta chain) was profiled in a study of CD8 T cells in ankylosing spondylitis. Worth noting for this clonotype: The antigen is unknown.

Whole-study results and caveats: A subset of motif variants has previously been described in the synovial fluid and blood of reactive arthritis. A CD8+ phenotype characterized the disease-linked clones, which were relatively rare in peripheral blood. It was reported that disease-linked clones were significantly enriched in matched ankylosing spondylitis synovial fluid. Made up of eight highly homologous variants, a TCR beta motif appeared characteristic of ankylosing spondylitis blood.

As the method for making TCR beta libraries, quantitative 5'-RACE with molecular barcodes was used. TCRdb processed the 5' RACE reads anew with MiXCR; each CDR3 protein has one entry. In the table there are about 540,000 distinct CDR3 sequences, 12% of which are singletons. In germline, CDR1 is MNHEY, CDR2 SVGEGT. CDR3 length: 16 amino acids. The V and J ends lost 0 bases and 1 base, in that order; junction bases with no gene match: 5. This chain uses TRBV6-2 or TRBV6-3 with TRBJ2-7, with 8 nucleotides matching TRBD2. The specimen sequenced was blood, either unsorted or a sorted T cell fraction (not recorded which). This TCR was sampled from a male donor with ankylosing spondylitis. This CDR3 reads CASSYSKTSGSYEQYV. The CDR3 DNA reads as TGTGCCAGCAGTTACTCGAAAACTAGCGGATCCTACGAGCAGTACGTC.